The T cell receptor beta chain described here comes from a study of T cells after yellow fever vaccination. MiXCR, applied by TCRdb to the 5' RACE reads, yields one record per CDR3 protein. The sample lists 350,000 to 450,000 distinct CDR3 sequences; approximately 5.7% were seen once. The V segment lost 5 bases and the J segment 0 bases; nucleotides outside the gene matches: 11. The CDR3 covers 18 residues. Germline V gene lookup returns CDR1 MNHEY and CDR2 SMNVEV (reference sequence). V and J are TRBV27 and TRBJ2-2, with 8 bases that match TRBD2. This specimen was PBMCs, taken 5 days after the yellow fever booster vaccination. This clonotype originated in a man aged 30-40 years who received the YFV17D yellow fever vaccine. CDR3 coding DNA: TGTGCCAGCAGTCCCTTAACTAGCGGAGCTTCGAACACCGGGGAGCTGTTTTTT. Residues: CASSPLTSGASNTGELFF.